This paragraph covers one T cell receptor beta chain sequence. These data belong to a study of blood T cell repertoires in COVID-19. Assay: immunoSEQ multiplex PCR; the TCRdb copy retains only in-frame clones and omits some. The sample holds some 460,000 clones, approximately 90% seen once. The sequence was collected from a young woman with acute or convalescent COVID-19. The sequenced sample was peripheral blood.

The CDR3 DNA is TGTGCCAGCAGTTTTTCAACACCGATGAACACTGAAGCTTTCTTT. Its protein product is CASSFSTPMNTEAFF. V and J are TRBV2 and TRBJ1-1; no reliable D call. The CDR3 loop spans 15 amino acids. Trimming took off 5 bases at V and 0 bases at J, with 13 bases between the two ends. Germline V gene sequence: CDR1 SNHLY, CDR2 FYNNEI.